The 21 T cell receptor beta chains presented below share a single source sample, sequenced in a study of T cell responses to AZD1222 COVID-19 vaccine. Sequencing was performed with immunoSEQ multiplex PCR; in TCRdb, only in-frame clones are kept and a portion is missing. The profile covers some 150,000 clones, with around 90% appearing a single time and roughly 1.7% taken by the ten largest. The source was peripheral blood, collected 28 days after the second AZD1222 dose. Receptors originate from an adult who received the AZD1222 COVID-19 vaccine.

This sequence joins TRBV5-1 and TRBJ2-5; no clear D. Trimming cost V 4 bases and J 0 bases, with 10 bases left between them. Germline loops: CDR1 SGHRS, CDR2 YFSETQ. The CDR3 length is 14 residues. CDR3 sequence (DNA): TGCGCCAGCAGCCCCGGACCCTACCAAGAGACCCAGTACTTC. Protein product: CASSPGPYQETQYF.

The CDR3 nucleotides read TGTGCCAGCAGTCGGAGACTAGCGGGATCCCAAGAGACCCAGTACTTC. Its protein is CASSRRLAGSQETQYF. The chain couples TRBV3-1 (or the pseudogene TRBV3-2) to TRBJ2-5, with TRBD2 matching over 11 bases. The CDR3 is 16 residues long. Germline values: CDR1 LGHDT, CDR2 YNNKEL (reference sequence). V dropped 6 bases and J dropped 1; count of bases not matched to a gene: 7.

This chain uses TRBV7-2 with TRBJ1-3, with D maybe TRBD1 (6 bases). The CDR3 totals 15 residues. Germline V lookup: CDR1 SGHTA, CDR2 FQGNSA. The ends were cut back, 2 bases at V and 2 bases at J, with 10 bases in the middle. CDR3 loop: CASSLIGGPGNTIYF. In nucleotides, the CDR3 is TGTGCCAGCAGCTTAATCGGGGGGCCTGGAAACACCATATATTTT.

This rearrangement joins TRBV11-2 to TRBJ2-7; D possibly uses TRBD1 or TRBD2 (5 bases each). V was clipped by 2 bases and J by 0 bases, with 14 bases between them. This CDR3 has 16 amino acids. CDR1 and CDR2 (germline): SGHAT, FQNNGV. CDR3 sequence reads: CASSLPWLGVSYEQYF. The CDR3 DNA is TGTGCCAGCAGCTTACCCTGGTTGGGGGTCTCCTACGAGCAGTACTTC.

The rearrangement joins TRBV27 to TRBJ1-3; no definite D call. With 4 bases removed from V and 8 bases from J, the gap between germline ends came to 12 bases. Germline V gene lookup returns CDR1 MNHEY and CDR2 SMNVEV (reference sequence). This CDR3 contains 13 residues. The CDR3 nucleotides read TGTGCCAGCAGTTCCCTAGGACGGGACACCATATATTTT. This gives the protein CASSSLGRDTIYF.

The chain couples TRBV27 to TRBJ2-5, with 7 positions matching TRBD1. In germline, CDR1 is MNHEY, CDR2 SMNVEV (reference sequence). Trimming at V came to 7 bases and at J to 5 bases, leaving 10 bases not matched to a gene. This CDR3 has 14 residues. The CDR3 sequence is CASIEDRPYETQYF. The DNA of the CDR3 is TGTGCCAGCATAGAGGACAGGCCGTATGAGACCCAGTACTTC.

CDR3 region: CASSPGWGANEKLFF. CDR3 DNA: TGTGCCAGCAGTCCGGGGTGGGGGGCGAATGAAAAACTGTTTTTT. The V and J genes are TRBV6-5 and TRBJ1-4, with a weak D call TRBD1 (6 bases). This CDR3 region has 15 residues. CDR1 MNHEY and CDR2 SVGAGI come from the germline V gene. The V gene lost 5 bases and the J gene lost 5 bases, with 15 bases spanning the gap.

This sequence joins TRBV6-5 and TRBJ2-5; no reliable D call. Per germline, CDR1 MNHEY and CDR2 SVGAGI. The CDR3 sequence is 13 residues long. Trimming removed 1 base at V and 3 bases at J, with 6 bases between. In nucleotides, the CDR3 is TGTGCCAGCAGTTACTACGAGGAAGAGACCCAGTACTTC. This sequence encodes CASSYYEEETQYF.

The chain employs TRBV4-2 and TRBJ2-1, with D perhaps matching TRBD1 (6 bases). Germline CDR1 reads LGHNA; CDR2 reads YNFKEQ. V was clipped by 3 bases and J by 5 bases, with 11 bases between them. The CDR3 is 14 amino acids. The CDR3 loop is CASSQPQGDNEQFF. CDR3 sequence (DNA): TGTGCCAGCAGCCAGCCACAGGGTGACAATGAGCAGTTCTTC.

The gene calls are TRBV7-9 and TRBJ2-5, with TRBD2 as a possible D gene (7 bases). Per the germline V gene, CDR1 is SEHNR and CDR2 is FQNEAQ (reference sequence). The ends were cut back, 5 bases at V and 4 bases at J, with 17 bases in the middle. The CDR3 is 15 residues long. As DNA, the CDR3 is TGTGCCAGCAGCGTGGAGAGGGGGGGAAGAGAGACCCAGTACTTC. This encodes CASSVERGGRETQYF.

This chain connects TRBV12-3 or TRBV12-4 to TRBJ1-1; D not certain. With 5 bases removed from V and 7 bases from J, the gap between germline ends came to 8 bases. The CDR3 sequence is 11 residues long. The CDR3 DNA reads TGTGCCAGCAGTGACCATTTTGAAGCTTTCTTT. This codes for CASSDHFEAFF.

V and J are TRBV5-5 and TRBJ2-2; 9 nucleotides line up with TRBD1. J was trimmed by 1 base and V by 4 bases; bases with no gene match: 2. CDR1 and CDR2 (germline): SGHKS, YYEKEE (reference sequence). The CDR3 loop spans 15 amino acids. The CDR3 sequence is CASSQGQGNTGELFF. The CDR3 DNA follows: TGTGCCAGCAGCCAGGGACAGGGGAACACCGGGGAGCTGTTTTTT.

J is TRBJ2-3 and V is TRBV5-6, with 8 positions matching TRBD2. V gave up 1 base and J gave up 5 bases; unmatched junction bases: 12. The CDR3 length is 17 residues. Germline V lookup: CDR1 SGHDT, CDR2 YYEEEE. CDR3 protein: CASSLSNGRAVGDTQYF. CDR3 sequence (DNA): TGTGCCAGCAGCTTGTCGAACGGGAGGGCCGTTGGAGATACGCAGTATTTT.

This chain links TRBV6-2 or TRBV6-3 with TRBJ2-2; 11 bases align to TRBD2. The CDR3 sequence is 21 residues long. J was trimmed by 1 base and V by 2 bases; bases with no gene match: 15. Germline CDR1 MNHEY, CDR2 SVGEGT. The CDR3 DNA is TGTGCCAGCAGTTACCGAACGGGACTAGCGGTTCAAACGTGGAACACCGGGGAGCTGTTTTTT. Protein product: CASSYRTGLAVQTWNTGELFF.

In this sample, this clone turned up once. The V and J genes are TRBV27 and TRBJ2-7, with D perhaps TRBD2 (5 bases). CDR3 length: 13 residues. The germline gives CDR1 MNHEY, CDR2 SMNVEV (reference sequence). V lost 9 bases to trimming and J lost 1 base, with 13 bases between them. Here the CDR3 reads CASHRGDSYEQYF. The CDR3 DNA follows: TGTGCCAGTCACCGGGGTGATTCCTACGAGCAGTACTTC.

The chain has TRBV7-2 and TRBJ2-7; D may be TRBD1 (5 bases). The CDR3 covers 15 residues. Germline CDR1 SGHTA, CDR2 FQGNSA. Trimming left V 1 base short and J 1 base short, with 11 bases between. The CDR3 nucleotides read TGTGCCAGCAGCTTAGAGGGGTCCTATTCCTACGAGCAGTACTTC. This translates into CASSLEGSYSYEQYF.

The V call is TRBV2, the J call TRBJ1-6, with 10 bases matching TRBD1. The CDR3 is 14 residues long. V lost 3 bases, J lost 9 bases, and 2 bases stayed unmatched. The germline CDR1 and CDR2 sequences are SNHLY and FYNNEI. The CDR3 bases are TGTGCCAGCAGTGACGGGACAGGGGTTTCACCCCTCCACTTT. Protein: CASSDGTGVSPLHF.

The chain joins TRBV6-6 to TRBJ2-1; 10 positions match TRBD2. The V and J ends lost 6 bases and 6 bases, in that order; junction bases with no gene match: 8. This CDR3 has 15 amino acids. Germline CDR1 reads MNHNY; CDR2 reads SVGAGI (reference sequence). CDR3: CASSLLTSGSNEQFF. The CDR3 DNA reads as TGTGCCAGCAGCCTTTTGACTAGCGGGTCCAATGAGCAGTTCTTC.

CDR3 protein: CAIRALEMNTEAFF. The CDR3 coding sequence is TGTGCCATCAGAGCTTTAGAAATGAACACTGAAGCTTTCTTT. The chain combines TRBV10-3 with TRBJ1-1; D unclear. The CDR3 loop spans 14 amino acids. Trimming removed 6 bases from V and 0 bases from J, with 11 bases in between. Germline lookup yields CDR1 ENHRY and CDR2 SYGVKD.

The genes are TRBV5-4 and TRBJ2-1; TRBD2 aligns across 9 bases. V was pared by 0 bases and J by 5 bases, with 6 bases of the junction left unmatched. From germline, CDR1 is SGHNT and CDR2 YYREEE (reference sequence). There are 16 residues in the CDR3. As DNA, the CDR3 is TGTGCCAGCAGCTTGGTCCGGACTAGCGACGACAATGAGCAGTTCTTC. Residues: CASSLVRTSDDNEQFF. The full variable domain, its missing parts supplied by reference TRBV5-4 and TRBJ2-1, is ETGVTQSPTHLIKTRGQQVTLRCSSQSGHNTVSWYQQALGQGPQFIFQYYREEENGRGNFPPRFSGLQFPNYSSELNVNALELDDSALYLCASSLVRTSDDNEQFFGPGTRLTVL.

The rearrangement uses TRBV19 and TRBJ1-5; 11 bases agree with TRBD1. The CDR3 spans 17 residues. The V gene end was trimmed by 3 bases and the J gene end by 7 bases; junction bases not matched to a gene: 11. CDR1 is LNHDA, CDR2 SQIVND, per germline (reference sequence). Written as DNA, the CDR3 is TGTGCCAGTAGTATCGGCGGGGGACAGGGGGAAAGACAGCCCCAGCATTTT. This codes for CASSIGGGQGERQPQHF.